The 20 T cell receptor beta chains below come from one sample, sequenced in a study of Graves' ophthalmopathy and Graves' hyperthyroidism. The authors amplified TCR beta CDR3 regions from RNA transcripts. HTBI-primed RT-PCR formed the first round, and a multiplex PCR formed the second. TCRdb redid the calling of the multiplex PCR reads with MiXCR, one entry per CDR3 protein. This sample yields 500,000 to 700,000 distinct CDR3 sequences, of which about 20% are seen a single time; more than 5.5% belongs to the top ten. Sequencing was performed on peripheral blood. The origin of the receptors is a woman between 18 and 30 years old with stable Graves' hyperthyroidism. Some clones in this sample may be carry-over from other donors' samples.

The chain couples TRBV29-1 to TRBJ2-5; D is uncertain. In germline, CDR1 is SQVTM, CDR2 ANQGSEA. The V and J ends lost 7 bases and 5 bases respectively, with 14 bases between them. This CDR3 spans 12 amino acids. In DNA form, the CDR3 reads TGCAGCGCGAGACCGGGTCGGGAGACCCAGTACTTC. The encoded protein is CSARPGRETQYF. The variable domain in full, completed from reference TRBV29-1 and TRBJ2-5, reads SAVISQKPSRDICQRGTSLTIQCQVDSQVTMMFWYRQQPGQSLTLIATANQGSEATYESGFVIDKFPISRPNLTFSTLTVSNMSPEDSSIYLCSARPGRETQYFGPGTRLLVL.

V and J are TRBV7-3 and TRBJ2-2; maybe TRBD1 (6 bases). V was shortened by 5 bases and J by 2 bases, with 12 bases between the two germline ends. This CDR3 region has 15 residues. From germline, CDR1 is SGHTA and CDR2 FQGTGA. For the CDR3, the DNA is TGTGCCAGCAGCATCACGGACAGTAACACCGGGGAGCTGTTTTTT. It codes for CASSITDSNTGELFF.

The chain is built from TRBV25-1 and TRBJ1-5; weak D call: TRBD1 (6 bases). Germline lookup yields CDR1 MGHDK and CDR2 SYGVNS. V dropped 3 bases and J dropped 7 bases, with 13 bases sitting between them. The CDR3 extends over 14 amino acids. CDR3 nucleotide sequence: TGTGCCAGCAGTGAGGGGGCAGCCAGGCAGCCCCAGCATTTT. Its protein is CASSEGAARQPQHF.

This clonotype appeared many times. V and J are TRBV6-1 and TRBJ2-7; D may match TRBD1 or TRBD2 (6 bases each). CDR3 size: 15 residues. V lost 6 bases to trimming and J lost 3 bases, with 18 bases between them. Germline V gene sequence: CDR1 MNHNS, CDR2 SASEGT. The CDR3 nucleotides are TGTGCCAGCAGCCGCGGGACAAACCCCGACTACGAGCAGTACTTC. This encodes CASSRGTNPDYEQYF.

This clonotype was seen at least ten times. The chain carries TRBV27 and TRBJ2-3, with D uncertain. Germline values: CDR1 MNHEY, CDR2 SMNVEV (reference sequence). V was trimmed by 6 bases and J by 1 base, leaving 2 bases between them. CDR3 size: 11 residues. CDR3 coding DNA: TGTGCCAGCAGAGGCACAGATACGCAGTATTTT. Encoded protein: CASRGTDTQYF.

Many counts were recorded for this clonotype. V and J are TRBV2 and TRBJ1-2; weak D call: TRBD1 (5 bases). The CDR3 totals 13 residues. V was shortened by 4 bases and J by 3 bases, with 9 bases between the two germline ends. Germline values: CDR1 SNHLY, CDR2 FYNNEI. CDR3 nucleotides: TGTGCCAGCAGTGGGCAGGGCGACTATGGCTACACCTTC. It yields the protein CASSGQGDYGYTF.

J is TRBJ1-1 and V is TRBV4-2; the match to TRBD1 covers 7 bases. The V gene end was trimmed by 0 bases and the J gene end by 0 bases; junction bases not matched to a gene: 7. This CDR3 comprises 17 residues. In germline, CDR1 is LGHNA, CDR2 YNFKEQ. The CDR3 spells CASSQDPAGGVNTEAFF. The CDR3 nucleotides read TGTGCCAGCAGCCAAGATCCGGCAGGGGGGGTGAACACTGAAGCTTTCTTT.

This clonotype came up many times. The chain couples TRBV6-1 to TRBJ1-5; D may be TRBD1 (6 bases). Trimming cost V 5 bases and J 2 bases, with 10 bases left between them. The CDR3 is made up of 14 amino acids. Germline assignment: CDR1 MNHNS and CDR2 SASEGT. The CDR3 here is CASSSNRGNQPQHF. CDR3 nucleotide sequence: TGTGCCAGCAGTAGTAACAGGGGCAATCAGCCCCAGCATTTT.

In its sample, this clonotype was seen many times. V and J are TRBV6-1 and TRBJ1-5, with TRBD1 matching over 8 bases. Germline CDR1 reads MNHNS; CDR2 reads SASEGT. The CDR3 length is 15 residues. Trimming took 9 bases from V and 0 from J; bases not matched to a gene: 7. The CDR3 nucleotides are TGTGCCAGTACCTTCGGACAGGGTAGCAATCAGCCCCAGCATTTT. Its protein product is CASTFGQGSNQPQHF.

This clonotype has ten or more counts. The chain recombines TRBV5-1 with TRBJ1-1, with 8 bases identical to TRBD1. Germline lookup yields CDR1 SGHRS and CDR2 YFSETQ. V lost 2 bases and J lost 7; bases outside the gene matches: 4. The CDR3 is made up of 13 amino acids. The CDR3, as DNA: TGCGCCAGCAGCTTTAACAGGGGGGGTGAAGCTTTCTTT. It translates to CASSFNRGGEAFF.

The V gene is TRBV6-1, the J gene TRBJ1-5; TRBD1 matches at 9 bases. The CDR3 is 16 residues long. Germline assignment: CDR1 MNHNS and CDR2 SASEGT. V was clipped by 6 bases and J by 6 bases; unmatched bases: 12. The CDR3, as DNA: TGTGCCAGCAGACCAACCTCGGGACAGGGTGGTCAGCCCCAGCATTTT. Protein sequence: CASRPTSGQGGQPQHF.

Concerning this clonotype: This may come from a read error, since a much larger clone is one base off. The chain couples TRBV30 to TRBJ2-5; 7 nucleotides align to TRBD1. V dropped 0 bases and J dropped 8; count of bases not matched to a gene: 9. This CDR3 contains 14 residues. Germline V gives CDR1 GTSNPN, CDR2 SVGIG (reference sequence). CDR3 DNA sequence: TGTGCCTGGAGTGTTACGACAGGGAGTAGTACCCAGTACTTC. This codes for CAWSVTTGSSTQYF.

At least ten counts were recorded for this clonotype. The chain is built from TRBV27 and TRBJ2-2, with D perhaps TRBD1 (6 bases). This CDR3 contains 18 residues. Trimming shortened V by 5 bases and J by 4 bases, and 23 bases separated the two germline ends. Germline loops: CDR1 MNHEY, CDR2 SMNVEV (reference sequence). The CDR3 region has the DNA TGTGCCAGCAGTCCCCACTTACAGGGACCTCGTGGCACCGGGGAGCTGTTTTTT. Its protein is CASSPHLQGPRGTGELFF.

This clonotype was seen at least ten times. V gene TRBV7-3 combines with J gene TRBJ2-2; D call uncertain. Germline V CDR1 and CDR2: SGHTA, FQGTGA. Trimming shortened V by 0 bases and J by 0 bases, and 8 bases separated the two germline ends. This CDR3 region has 16 residues. CDR3 sequence (DNA): TGTGCCAGCAGCTTAACGTCGGCAGCGAACACCGGGGAGCTGTTTTTT. This encodes CASSLTSAANTGELFF. The whole variable domain, remainder taken from reference TRBV7-3 and TRBJ2-2, is GAGVSQTPSNKVTEKGKYVELRCDPISGHTALYWYRQSLGQGPEFLIYFQGTGAADDSGLPNDRFFAVRPEGSVSTLKIQRTERGDSAVYLCASSLTSAANTGELFFGEGSRLTVL.

V is TRBV19 and J is TRBJ1-5, with TRBD1 matching 9 bases. Germline CDR1 LNHDA, CDR2 SQIVND (reference sequence). J gave up 6 bases and V 2 bases, and 2 bases lay outside the gene matches. The CDR3 covers 14 residues. The DNA for the CDR3 is TGTGCCAGTAGTATAACAGGGGGCGGTCAGCCCCAGCATTTT. As protein: CASSITGGGQPQHF.

The chain employs TRBV9 and TRBJ2-7; D assignment may be TRBD1 or TRBD2 (5 bases each). Germline V gives CDR1 SGDLS, CDR2 YYNGEE. Deletions cut 5 bases from V and 1 base from J, with 16 bases between. This CDR3 comprises 15 residues. CDR3 coding DNA: TGTGCCAGCAGTAACCTGGAGAGGGGTTCCTACGAGCAGTACTTC. It specifies CASSNLERGSYEQYF.

This clonotype was detected many times. The V gene is TRBV12-3 or TRBV12-4, the J gene TRBJ1-5; weak D call: TRBD1 (5 bases). The CDR3 contains 17 residues. V shed 3 bases and J shed 0 bases, with 15 bases lying between them. The CDR3 spells CASSFLPDRYSNQPQHF. The CDR3 DNA reads as TGTGCCAGCAGTTTCCTCCCCGACAGATATAGCAATCAGCCCCAGCATTTT.

The sample holds many counts of this clonotype. CDR3 in amino acids: CASNLGWGTEPQHF. The CDR3 DNA sequence: TGTGCCAGCAACTTGGGATGGGGAACGGAGCCCCAGCATTTT. The chain carries TRBV12-3 or TRBV12-4 and TRBJ1-5, with unresolved D. There are 14 residues in the CDR3. Trimming stripped 7 bases from V and 8 bases from J, with 18 bases between.

This clonotype was seen at least ten times. The V call is TRBV7-9, the J call TRBJ2-7, with D uncertain. CDR1 is SEHNR, CDR2 FQNEAQ, per germline (reference sequence). CDR3 size: 12 residues. V gave up 5 bases and J gave up 3 bases, with 8 bases separating them. The CDR3 here is CASSDRVYEQYF. DNA of the CDR3: TGTGCCAGCAGCGATCGGGTCTACGAGCAGTACTTC.

Only a few counts were recorded for this clonotype. The chain couples TRBV2 to TRBJ1-5; a possible D gene is TRBD1 (6 bases). V was pared by 7 bases and J by 4 bases, with 11 bases between. The germline CDR1 and CDR2 sequences are SNHLY and FYNNEI. This CDR3 region has 13 residues. The CDR3 here is CASTWQGNQPQHF. As DNA, the CDR3 is TGTGCCAGCACTTGGCAGGGGAATCAGCCCCAGCATTTT.